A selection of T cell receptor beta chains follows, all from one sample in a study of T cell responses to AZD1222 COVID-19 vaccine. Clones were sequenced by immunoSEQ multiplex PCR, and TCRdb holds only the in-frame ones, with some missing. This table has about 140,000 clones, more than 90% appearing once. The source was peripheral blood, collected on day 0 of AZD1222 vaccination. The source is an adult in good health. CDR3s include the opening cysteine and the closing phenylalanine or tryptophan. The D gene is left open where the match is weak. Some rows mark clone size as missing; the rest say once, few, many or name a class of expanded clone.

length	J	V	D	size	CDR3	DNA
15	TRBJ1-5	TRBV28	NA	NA	CASSTDSKGNQPQHF	TGTGCCAGCAGCACAGACAGTAAAGGCAATCAGCCCCAGCATTTT
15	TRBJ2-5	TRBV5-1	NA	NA	CASSLVEQGSETQYF	TGCGCCAGCAGCTTGGTTGAACAAGGTTCAGAGACCCAGTACTTC
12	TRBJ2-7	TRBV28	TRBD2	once	CASRLAGDEQYF	TGTGCCAGTCGACTAGCGGGAGACGAGCAGTACTTC
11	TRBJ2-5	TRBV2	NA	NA	CASSLQETQYF	TGTGCCAGCAGTCTCCAAGAGACCCAGTACTTC
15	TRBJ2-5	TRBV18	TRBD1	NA	CASSPIPGQSSAQYF	TGTGCCAGCTCACCAATACCGGGACAGAGTTCGGCCCAGTACTTC
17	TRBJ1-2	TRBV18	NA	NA	CASSPSAGAGHRDGYTF	TGTGCCAGCTCACCTTCGGCCGGTGCCGGACACCGCGATGGCTACACCTTC
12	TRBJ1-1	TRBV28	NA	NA	CASSIQSSEAFF	TGTGCCAGCAGTATTCAGAGCTCCGAAGCTTTCTTT
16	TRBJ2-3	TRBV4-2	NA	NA	CASSQTIAPSTDTQYF	TGTGCCAGCAGCCAAACAATAGCGCCTAGCACAGATACGCAGTATTTT
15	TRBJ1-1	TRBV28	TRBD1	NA	CASSSYRGRGTEAFF	TGTGCCAGCAGTTCCTACAGGGGGCGGGGCACTGAAGCTTTCTTT
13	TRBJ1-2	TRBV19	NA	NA	CASSIEGRGGYTF	TGTGCCAGTAGTATAGAAGGTCGCGGCGGCTACACCTTC
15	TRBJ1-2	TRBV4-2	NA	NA	CASSQDRGQNYGYTF	TGTGCCAGCAGCCAAGATCGCGGACAGAACTATGGCTACACCTTC
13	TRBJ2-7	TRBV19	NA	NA	CASSTGSSYEQYF	TGTGCCAGTAGCACAGGGTCCTCCTACGAGCAGTACTTC
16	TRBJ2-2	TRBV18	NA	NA	CASSPDRVSSTGELFF	TGTGCCAGCTCACCAGACCGGGTCTCGTCCACCGGGGAGCTGTTTTTT
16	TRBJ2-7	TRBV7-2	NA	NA	CASSPPWGRSSYEQYF	TGTGCCAGCAGCCCCCCGTGGGGAAGGAGCTCCTACGAGCAGTACTTC
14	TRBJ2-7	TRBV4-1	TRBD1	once	CASSPGQAGYEQYF	TGCGCCAGCAGCCCAGGACAGGCTGGTTACGAGCAGTACTTC
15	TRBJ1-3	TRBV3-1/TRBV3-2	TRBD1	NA	CASRLGQGTGNTIYF	TGTGCCAGCAGACTGGGACAGGGGACTGGAAACACCATATATTTT
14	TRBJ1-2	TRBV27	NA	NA	CASSFQQTSYGYTF	TGTGCCAGCAGTTTCCAACAAACCTCCTATGGCTACACCTTC
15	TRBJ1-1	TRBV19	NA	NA	CASSGWAPGDLEAFF	TGTGCCAGTAGTGGTTGGGCCCCCGGGGACCTAGAAGCTTTCTTT
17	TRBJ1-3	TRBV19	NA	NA	CASSINLKTGSGNTIYF	TGTGCCAGTAGTATAAATCTGAAGACAGGATCTGGAAACACCATATATTTT
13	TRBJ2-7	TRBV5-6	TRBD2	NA	CASRLAGGYEQYF	TGTGCCAGCAGACTAGCGGGAGGGTACGAGCAGTACTTC
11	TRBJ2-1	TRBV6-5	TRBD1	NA	CASSSNRGQFF	TGTGCCAGCAGTTCCAACAGGGGGCAGTTCTTC
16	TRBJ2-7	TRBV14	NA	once	CASSQDPWGSSYEQYF	TGTGCCAGCAGCCAAGATCCCTGGGGAAGCTCCTACGAGCAGTACTTC
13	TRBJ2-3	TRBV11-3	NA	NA	CASSLHREGTQYF	TGTGCCAGCAGCTTACACAGGGAGGGTACGCAGTATTTT
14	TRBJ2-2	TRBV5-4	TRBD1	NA	CASSSQGATGELFF	TGTGCCAGCAGCTCACAGGGGGCCACCGGGGAGCTGTTTTTT
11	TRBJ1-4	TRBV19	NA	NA	CASSIGWKLFF	TGTGCCAGTAGTATAGGGTGGAAACTGTTTTTT
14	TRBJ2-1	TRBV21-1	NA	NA	CASSKGKGDNEQFF	TGTGCCAGCAGCAAAGGAAAAGGAGACAATGAGCAGTTCTTC
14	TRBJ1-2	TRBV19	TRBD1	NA	CASSSWTGDYGYTF	TGTGCCAGTAGTTCTTGGACAGGGGACTATGGCTACACCTTC
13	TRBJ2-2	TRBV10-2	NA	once	CASSEWLTGELFF	TGCGCCAGCAGTGAGTGGCTCACCGGGGAGCTGTTTTTT
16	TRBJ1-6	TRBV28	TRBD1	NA	CASTGGQGVARLALHF	TGTGCCAGCACCGGGGGGCAGGGGGTAGCCCGCTTGGCCCTCCACTTT
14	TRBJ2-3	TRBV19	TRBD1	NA	CASSQTGGTDTQYF	TGTGCCAGTAGCCAAACAGGGGGCACAGATACGCAGTATTTT
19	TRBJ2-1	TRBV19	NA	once	CASSNPRGAPPSSYNEQFF	TGTGCCAGTAGTAACCCGAGGGGGGCCCCACCAAGCTCCTACAATGAGCAGTTCTTC
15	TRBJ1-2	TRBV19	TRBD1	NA	CASSNPYRGRGGYTF	TGTGCCAGTAGTAACCCTTACAGGGGGCGAGGAGGCTACACCTTC
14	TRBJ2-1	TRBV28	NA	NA	CASTVMAGRDEQFF	TGTGCCAGCACCGTAATGGCCGGGCGGGATGAGCAGTTCTTC
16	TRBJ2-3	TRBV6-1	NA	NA	CASSEALGQDPDTQYF	TGTGCCAGCAGTGAAGCCCTGGGACAAGACCCAGATACGCAGTATTTT
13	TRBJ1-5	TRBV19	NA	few	CASSIGTFQPQHF	TGTGCCAGTAGTATAGGAACCTTCCAGCCCCAGCATTTT
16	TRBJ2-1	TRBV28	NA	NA	CASRDRSRSFYNEQFF	TGTGCCAGCAGGGACAGATCACGATCATTTTACAATGAGCAGTTCTTC
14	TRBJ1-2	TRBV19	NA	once	CASLPGRTAYGYTF	TGTGCCAGCCTACCGGGACGGACAGCCTATGGCTACACCTTC
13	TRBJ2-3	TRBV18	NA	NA	CASSPGGTDTQYF	TGTGCCAGCTCACCGGGGGGAACAGATACGCAGTATTTT